These 8 T cell receptor beta chains were sequenced from one sample in a study of CD8+CD57+ T cells in acquired aplastic anemia. Genomic DNA was employed as the template in profiling TCR beta VDJ and CDR3. A single record per CDR3 protein comes from TCRdb applying MiXCR to the reads. Of roughly 80,000 distinct CDR3 sequences listed, approximately 46% were seen once; the top ten hold 66%. The source material was sorted CD4+, CD8+, or CD8+CD57+ T cells (not recorded which) from PBMCs. Source of these receptors: a human donor in good health, serving as a control.

The chain has TRBV7-2 and TRBJ1-2; the D gene is possibly TRBD1 (5 bases). The CDR3 consists of 15 residues. The germline CDR1 and CDR2 sequences are SGHTA and FQGNSA. Trimming cost V 5 bases and J 4 bases, with 17 bases left between them. CDR3 coding DNA: TGTGCCAGCAGCCCCAGGGCAGGGTTTGTCTATGGCTACACCTTC. Its protein is CASSPRAGFVYGYTF.

This clonotype was counted at least ten times. The V call is TRBV6-1, the J call TRBJ1-1; possibly TRBD1 for D (5 bases). Trimming cost V 10 bases and J 3 bases, with 18 bases left between them. The CDR3 has 14 residues. Per the germline V gene, CDR1 is MNHNS and CDR2 is SASEGT. Here the CDR3 DNA reads TGTGCCACCACCGTTGGCGGGGCGGACACTGAAGCTTTCTTT. It is translated as CATTVGGADTEAFF.

This sequence joins TRBV7-7 and TRBJ2-5, with D tentatively TRBD2 (5 bases). This CDR3 is built from 17 residues. V shed 3 bases and J shed 3 bases, with 20 bases lying between them. The germline V gene has CDR1 SSHAT and CDR2 FNYEAQ (reference sequence). The CDR3 here is CASSFSLLERRKETQYF. The CDR3 bases are TGTGCCAGCAGCTTTAGCCTCCTTGAGCGGAGGAAAGAGACCCAGTACTTC.

The chain joins TRBV7-2 to TRBJ1-1, with TRBD1 as a possible D gene (5 bases). The germline gives CDR1 SGHTA, CDR2 FQGNSA. V was pared by 0 bases and J by 11 bases, with 13 bases between. The CDR3 is made up of 13 amino acids. In DNA, the CDR3 is TGTGCCAGCAGCTTAGCGCAGGGCGGCGTGGCTTTCTTT. Translated: CASSLAQGGVAFF. The variable domain in full, completed from reference TRBV7-2 and TRBJ1-1, reads GAGVSQSPSNKVTEKGKDVELRCDPISGHTALYWYRQSLGQGLEFLIYFQGNSAPDKSGLPSDRFSAERTGGSVSTLTIQRTQQEDSAVYLCASSLAQGGVAFFGQGTRLTVV.

About this clonotype itself: A clone one base away is much larger, so this may be a read error. The conserved final phenylalanine or tryptophan is absent from the CDR3, which likely points to a read error. This chain joins TRBV9 and TRBJ2-5, with D unclear. CDR1 and CDR2 from the germline V gene are SGDLS and YYNGEE. The CDR3 is 13 amino acids. The V end was cut by 5 bases, the J end by 5 bases, with 13 bases between. The CDR3 coding sequence is TGTGCCAGCAGTCCCCCCAGCGCGGAGACCCAGTACGTC. It is translated as CASSPPSAETQYV.

This clonotype showed up just a few times. This rearrangement joins TRBV5-1 to TRBJ1-3; D perhaps matches TRBD1 (6 bases). Germline V gene sequence: CDR1 SGHRS, CDR2 YFSETQ. The CDR3 runs to 18 residues. Deletions cut 3 bases from V and 0 bases from J, with 19 bases between. CDR3 residues: CASSYASTGYGSGNTIYF. CDR3 nucleotide sequence: TGCGCCAGCAGCTACGCCTCAACAGGGTATGGCTCTGGAAACACCATATATTTT.

Ten or more counts support this clonotype. V gene TRBV7-7 combines with J gene TRBJ2-7, with unresolved D. Germline V gives CDR1 SSHAT, CDR2 FNYEAQ (reference sequence). V shed 0 bases and J shed 1 base, with 4 bases lying between them. The CDR3 spans 13 residues. CDR3 coding DNA: TGTGCCAGCAGCTTAGCTTTTTCCTACGAGCAGTACTTC. Its protein is CASSLAFSYEQYF.

The chain links TRBV20-1 to TRBJ1-1; possible D gene TRBD1, 5 bases. Germline V gene data show CDR1 as DFQATT and CDR2 as SNEGSKA (reference sequence). V was pared by 1 base and J by 3 bases, with 12 bases between. This CDR3 has 14 amino acids. The DNA of the CDR3 is TGCAGTGCTAGAGCGGAGCAGGGTGACACTGAAGCTTTCTTT. The encoded protein is CSARAEQGDTEAFF.